A selection of T cell receptor beta chains follows, all from one sample in a study of blood T cell repertoires in COVID-19. Sequenced by immunoSEQ multiplex PCR; TCRdb stores in-frame clones only, minus some. The sample records about 370,000 clones, 89% being singletons. The sequenced material came from peripheral blood. All receptors come from a woman in her 30s with COVID-19, enrolled during active disease. CDR3s include the opening cysteine and the closing phenylalanine or tryptophan. A D gene is named only where the DNA matches it firmly. The size of a clone is reported for some rows only, either as once, few or many, or as a class for expanded clones.

CDR3 protein	CDR3 DNA	clone size	D gene	CDR3 length	V gene	J gene
CASSLEDGVDEQYF	TGTGCCAGCAGCTTAGAAGACGGGGTGGACGAGCAGTACTTC	-	-	14	TRBV7-9	TRBJ2-7
CASSLREGIGNYGYTF	TGTGCCAGTAGTCTCCGAGAGGGTATTGGGAACTATGGCTACACCTTC	-	-	16	TRBV19	TRBJ1-2
CASSLETGSSYEQYF	TGTGCCAGCAGCTTAGAAACAGGATCCTCCTACGAGCAGTACTTC	once	-	15	TRBV7-6	TRBJ2-7
CASSREGLAGQEQFF	TGTGCCAGCAGTCGGGAGGGACTAGCGGGACAGGAGCAGTTCTTC	-	TRBD2	15	TRBV6-4	TRBJ2-1
CASSPNPNYEQYF	TGCGCCAGCAGCCCAAATCCTAACTACGAGCAGTACTTC	-	-	13	TRBV10-2	TRBJ2-7
CASSGDRGQGDTQYF	TGTGCCAGCAGCGGAGACAGGGGGCAGGGAGATACGCAGTATTTT	-	-	15	TRBV21-1	TRBJ2-3
CASGSNPSEQFF	TGTGCCAGCGGCTCAAATCCCAGTGAGCAGTTCTTC	-	-	12	TRBV12-3/TRBV12-4	TRBJ2-1
CASSEAWRTDTQYF	TGTGCCAGCAGTGAAGCGTGGCGCACAGATACGCAGTATTTT	-	-	14	TRBV6-1	TRBJ2-3
CASSKSSGRSYNEQFF	TGTGCCAGCAGTAAAAGTAGCGGGAGATCCTACAATGAGCAGTTCTTC	-	TRBD2	16	TRBV6-2/TRBV6-3	TRBJ2-1
CASSQKRQERSSPLHF	TGCGCCAGCAGCCAAAAAAGACAGGAGAGGAGCTCACCCCTCCACTTT	-	-	16	TRBV4-3	TRBJ1-6
CASSYRRGSGNTIYF	TGTGCCAGCAGTTACCGTCGAGGCTCTGGAAACACCATATATTTT	-	-	15	TRBV6-2/TRBV6-3	TRBJ1-3
CASRTGQGTNIQYF	TGTGCCAGCAGAACCGGACAGGGCACTAACATTCAGTACTTC	-	TRBD1	14	TRBV28	TRBJ2-4
CASSRGGSYNEQFF	TGTGCCAGTAGTAGGGGGGGCTCCTACAATGAGCAGTTCTTC	-	TRBD2	14	TRBV19	TRBJ2-1
CASSPIGGRQPQHF	TGCGCCAGCAGCCCGATCGGGGGACGTCAGCCCCAGCATTTT	-	-	14	TRBV4-1	TRBJ1-5
CASSVAVQETQYF	TGTGCCAGCAGCGTTGCGGTTCAAGAGACCCAGTACTTC	-	-	13	TRBV6-5	TRBJ2-5
CASSPGTSGAFLLKQFF	TGTGCCAGCAGCCCTGGGACTAGCGGGGCGTTTTTGCTGAAGCAGTTCTTC	-	TRBD2	17	TRBV11-3	TRBJ2-1
CASWTGGEAYEQYF	TGTGCCAGCTGGACAGGGGGCGAGGCCTACGAGCAGTACTTC	-	TRBD1	14	TRBV28	TRBJ2-7
CASSVPGQVIGGEQFF	TGTGCCAGCAGCGTCCCGGGACAGGTAATTGGGGGTGAGCAGTTCTTC	-	TRBD1	16	TRBV7-8	TRBJ2-1
CATSASGVEQFF	TGTGCCACCAGTGCTTCAGGGGTTGAGCAGTTCTTC	-	-	12	TRBV24-1	TRBJ2-1
CASSPGAGYNTGELFF	TGTGCCAGCAGCCCTGGGGCAGGCTATAACACCGGGGAGCTGTTTTTT	-	-	16	TRBV5-6	TRBJ2-2
CASSYRDQPQHF	TGTGCCAGCAGTTACCGGGATCAGCCCCAGCATTTT	-	-	12	TRBV6-6	TRBJ1-5
CASSLVPGVVETQYF	TGTGCCAGCAGCTTAGTGCCAGGGGTGGTGGAGACCCAGTACTTC	-	-	15	TRBV11-3	TRBJ2-5
CASSIEAHDQPQHF	TGTGCCAGTAGTATAGAGGCCCACGATCAGCCCCAGCATTTT	-	-	14	TRBV19	TRBJ1-5
CASSPGILLGYTF	TGTGCCAGCAGTCCCGGGATCCTACTTGGCTACACCTTC	-	-	13	TRBV12-3/TRBV12-4	TRBJ1-2
CASSYGLQTAGDEQYF	TGTGCCAGCAGTTATGGACTTCAGACGGCCGGGGACGAGCAGTACTTC	-	-	16	TRBV6-5	TRBJ2-7
CASRQEHNSPLHF	TGCGCCAGCCGACAGGAACATAATTCACCCCTCCACTTT	-	-	13	TRBV5-1	TRBJ1-6
CASSPRTGDTDTQYF	TGTGCCAGCAGCCCGAGGACAGGGGACACAGATACGCAGTATTTT	-	TRBD1	15	TRBV13	TRBJ2-3
CASTSSYEQYF	TGTGCCAGCACCAGTTCCTACGAGCAGTACTTC	-	-	11	TRBV6-5	TRBJ2-7
CASGIPWGSGRGVGNEQFF	TGTGCTAGTGGCATCCCGTGGGGTAGCGGGAGGGGCGTAGGCAATGAGCAGTTCTTC	-	TRBD2	19	TRBV12-5	TRBJ2-1
CASSVGLAGIMYKQYF	TGTGCCAGCAGCGTTGGACTAGCGGGGATTATGTACAAGCAGTACTTC	-	TRBD2	16	TRBV5-6	TRBJ2-7
CASKEDREIWGYTF	TGTGCCAGCAAGGAGGACAGGGAGATATGGGGCTACACCTTC	-	TRBD1	14	TRBV28	TRBJ1-2
CASSFLLAGYNEQYF	TGTGCCAGCAGTTTCCTTCTAGCGGGGTACAACGAGCAGTACTTC	-	TRBD2	15	TRBV28	TRBJ2-7
CASSLGGQWVRSPLHF	TGCGCCAGCAGCTTAGGGGGACAGTGGGTGCGGTCACCCCTCCACTTT	once	TRBD1	16	TRBV5-1	TRBJ1-6
CATSDRAGMDSYNEQFF	TGTGCCACCAGTGATAGGGCAGGGATGGACTCCTACAATGAGCAGTTCTTC	-	-	17	TRBV24-1	TRBJ2-1
CASRKHPTAEAFF	TGTGCCAGCAGAAAACACCCAACCGCTGAAGCTTTCTTT	-	-	13	TRBV27	TRBJ1-1
CASSQLGLAKNIQYF	TGTGCCAGCAGCCAATTGGGGCTAGCCAAAAACATTCAGTACTTC	-	-	15	TRBV4-2	TRBJ2-4
CASSRRENYEQYF	TGTGCCAGCAGTAGACGGGAAAACTACGAGCAGTACTTC	-	-	13	TRBV12-3/TRBV12-4	TRBJ2-7
CAITFEGGSSYNEQFF	TGTGCCATCACCTTTGAGGGCGGGAGCTCCTACAATGAGCAGTTCTTC	-	TRBD2	16	TRBV10-3	TRBJ2-1